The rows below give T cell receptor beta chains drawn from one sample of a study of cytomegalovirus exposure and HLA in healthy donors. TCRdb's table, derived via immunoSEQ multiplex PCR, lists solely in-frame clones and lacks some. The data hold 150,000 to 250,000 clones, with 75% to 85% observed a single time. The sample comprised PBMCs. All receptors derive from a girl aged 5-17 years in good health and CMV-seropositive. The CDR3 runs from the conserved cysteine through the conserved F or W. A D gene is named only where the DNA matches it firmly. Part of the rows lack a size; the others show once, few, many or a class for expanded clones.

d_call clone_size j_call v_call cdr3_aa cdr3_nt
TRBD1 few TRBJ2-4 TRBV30 CAWSTRGPKNIQYF TGTGCCTGGAGTACCAGGGGGCCCAAAAACATTCAGTACTTC
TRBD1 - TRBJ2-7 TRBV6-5 CASSFTTGNVYEQYF TGTGCCAGCAGTTTCACGACAGGGAATGTCTACGAGCAGTACTTC
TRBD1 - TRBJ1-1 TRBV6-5 CASSGDRGTEAFF TGTGCCAGCTCCGGGGACAGGGGCACTGAAGCTTTCTTT
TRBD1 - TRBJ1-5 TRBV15 CATSRDRLGQGNQPQHF TGTGCCACCAGCAGAGATCGATTGGGACAGGGGAATCAGCCCCAGCATTTT
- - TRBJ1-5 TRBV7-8 CASSFGVFGNQPQHF TGTGCCAGCAGCTTCGGGGTCTTTGGCAATCAGCCCCAGCATTTT
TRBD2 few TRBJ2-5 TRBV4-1 CASSPTSGGAPAYF TGCGCCAGCAGCCCGACTAGCGGGGGGGCTCCTGCATACTTC
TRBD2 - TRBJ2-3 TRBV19 CASSAPGEGYADTQYF TGTGCCAGCAGTGCGCCCGGGGAGGGTTATGCAGATACGCAGTATTTT
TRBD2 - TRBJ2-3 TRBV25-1 CASSDLVTSGTDTQYF TGTGCCAGCAGTGACCTTGTGACTAGCGGAACAGATACGCAGTATTTT
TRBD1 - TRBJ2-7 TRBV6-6 CASRPPGQGSHEQYF TGTGCCAGCAGGCCCCCGGGACAGGGGTCCCACGAGCAGTACTTC
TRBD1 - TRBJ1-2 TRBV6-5 CASSLGDSQHYGYTF TGTGCCAGCAGCCTGGGGGACAGCCAACACTATGGCTACACCTTC
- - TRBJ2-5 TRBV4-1 CASSQGGAEETQYF TGCGCCAGCAGCCAAGGAGGAGCGGAGGAGACCCAGTACTTC
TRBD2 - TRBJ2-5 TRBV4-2 CASSQLGLAEIQETQYF TGTGCCAGCAGCCAACTAGGACTAGCGGAAATCCAAGAGACCCAGTACTTC
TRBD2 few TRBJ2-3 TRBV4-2 CASSQVLAGGQSDTQYF TGTGCCAGCAGCCAAGTGCTAGCGGGGGGGCAGTCAGATACGCAGTATTTT
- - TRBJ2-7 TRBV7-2 CASSLAQSYEQYF TGTGCCAGCAGCTTAGCACAGAGCTACGAGCAGTACTTC
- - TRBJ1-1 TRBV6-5 CASSYAGGGEAFF TGTGCCAGCAGTTACGCGGGGGGGGGTGAAGCTTTCTTT
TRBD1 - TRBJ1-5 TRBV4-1 CASSQGIARGPNQPQHF TGCGCCAGCAGCCAAGGAATCGCCAGGGGGCCGAATCAGCCCCAGCATTTT
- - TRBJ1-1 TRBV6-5 CASSFNGNTEAFF TGTGCCAGCAGTTTTAACGGTAACACTGAAGCTTTCTTT
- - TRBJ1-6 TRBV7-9 CASSLAGGGDSPLHF TGTGCCAGCAGCTTAGCAGGGGGTGGGGATTCACCCCTCCACTTT
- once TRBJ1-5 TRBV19 CASSIWGTRSNQPQHF TGTGCCAGTAGTATATGGGGGACACGTAGCAATCAGCCCCAGCATTTT
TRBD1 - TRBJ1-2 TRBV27 CASSLGTGGGYGYTF TGTGCCAGCAGTTTGGGGACAGGGGGCGGGTATGGCTACACCTTC
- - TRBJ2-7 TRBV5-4 CASSLDGVRGEQYF TGTGCCAGCAGCTTGGATGGCGTCAGAGGCGAGCAGTACTTC
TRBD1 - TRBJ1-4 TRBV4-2 CASSQAQGTGTVKLFF TGTGCCAGCAGCCAAGCCCAGGGGACAGGGACCGTAAAACTGTTTTTT
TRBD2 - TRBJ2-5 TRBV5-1 CASSLAGRGEAETQYF TGCGCCAGCAGCTTGGCTGGGCGGGGGGAGGCAGAGACCCAGTACTTC
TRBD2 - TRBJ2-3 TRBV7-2 CASSSSGGAGVQYF TGTGCCAGCAGCTCTAGCGGGGGGGCTGGGGTGCAGTATTTT
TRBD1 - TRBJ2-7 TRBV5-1 CASSLGFGTGVVEQYF TGCGCCAGCAGCTTGGGGTTTGGGACAGGGGTCGTGGAGCAGTACTTC
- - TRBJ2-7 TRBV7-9 CASSLGGKLTGTTYEQYF TGTGCCAGCAGCTTAGGGGGGAAGTTAACAGGGACCACCTACGAGCAGTACTTC
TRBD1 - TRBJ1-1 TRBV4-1 CASSQEKRTGNTEAFF TGCGCCAGCAGCCAAGAGAAGAGGACAGGTAACACTGAAGCTTTCTTT
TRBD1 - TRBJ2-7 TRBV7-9 CASSETGATSYEQYF TGTGCCAGCAGCGAAACAGGGGCGACCTCCTACGAGCAGTACTTC
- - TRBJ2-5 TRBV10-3 CAISLSGQETQYF TGTGCCATCAGTCTGAGCGGGCAAGAGACCCAGTACTTC
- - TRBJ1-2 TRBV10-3 CAIRQGQLIYGYTF TGTGCCATCAGGCAGGGGCAGCTTATCTATGGCTACACCTTC
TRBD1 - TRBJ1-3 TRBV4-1 CASSQADRNGNTIYF TGCGCCAGCAGCCAGGCGGACAGGAATGGAAACACCATATATTTT
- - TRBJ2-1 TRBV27 CASSLTGGNEQFF TGTGCCAGCAGTTTAACCGGGGGCAATGAGCAGTTCTTC
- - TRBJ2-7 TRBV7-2 CASSLVGVYEQYF TGTGCCAGCAGCTTAGTCGGGGTATACGAGCAGTACTTC
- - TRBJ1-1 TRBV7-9 CASSSPVITGAFF TGTGCCAGCAGCTCACCGGTCATCACGGGAGCTTTCTTT
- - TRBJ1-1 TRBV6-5 CASLRTANTEAFF TGTGCCAGCTTGAGGACAGCCAACACTGAAGCTTTCTTT
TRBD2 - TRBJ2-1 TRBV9 CASSPRGGAVNNEQFF TGTGCCAGCAGCCCGCGCGGGGGGGCGGTTAACAATGAGCAGTTCTTC
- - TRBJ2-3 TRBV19 CATQKLQGTDTQYF TGTGCCACTCAGAAACTACAGGGAACAGATACGCAGTATTTT
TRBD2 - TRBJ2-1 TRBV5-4 CASSLEAAGRYNEQFF TGTGCCAGCAGCTTGGAGGCAGCGGGGCGGTACAATGAGCAGTTCTTC
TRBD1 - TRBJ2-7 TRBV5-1 CASSLGDSPYEQYF TGCGCCAGCAGCTTGGGGGACAGCCCCTACGAGCAGTACTTC
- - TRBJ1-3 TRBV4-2 CASSQEVGLRNTIYF TGTGCCAGCAGCCAAGAGGTTGGCCTGAGAAACACCATATATTTT
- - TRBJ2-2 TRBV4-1 CASSHRDWSLGGELFF TGCGCCAGCAGCCACCGGGACTGGAGCCTAGGCGGGGAGCTGTTTTTT
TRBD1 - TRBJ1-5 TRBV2 CASSDRDRDSNQPQHF TGTGCCAGCAGTGACCGGGACAGGGATAGCAATCAGCCCCAGCATTTT
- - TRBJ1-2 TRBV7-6 CASSFGGSAGYTF TGTGCCAGCAGCTTCGGAGGGTCGGCTGGCTACACCTTC
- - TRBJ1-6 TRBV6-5 CASSYKGGNSPLHF TGTGCCAGCAGTTACAAGGGAGGTAATTCACCCCTCCACTTT
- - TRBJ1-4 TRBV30 CAWKEWLGDEKLFF TGTGCCTGGAAGGAGTGGCTAGGTGACGAAAAACTGTTTTTT
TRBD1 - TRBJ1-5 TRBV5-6 CASSSQGQGFQPQHF TGTGCCAGCAGCTCACAGGGACAGGGTTTCCAGCCCCAGCATTTT
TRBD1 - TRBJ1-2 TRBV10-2 CASSAGGGYGYTF TGCGCCAGCAGTGCAGGGGGAGGTTATGGCTACACCTTC
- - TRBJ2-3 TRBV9 CASSVESALFRNTQYF TGTGCCAGCAGCGTAGAGTCAGCGCTGTTCCGGAATACGCAGTATTTT
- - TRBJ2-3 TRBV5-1 CASSLVWSDTDTQYF TGCGCCAGCAGCTTGGTCTGGTCAGACACAGATACGCAGTATTTT
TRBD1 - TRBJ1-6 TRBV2 CASSDGTGNSPLHF TGTGCCAGCAGCGATGGGACAGGGAATTCACCCCTCCACTTT
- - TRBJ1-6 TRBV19 CASSTSSTKLLSSSTYNSPLHF TGTGCCAGTAGTACATCCTCTACCAAACTGCTGTCGTCTTCGACCTATAATTCACCCCTCCACTTT
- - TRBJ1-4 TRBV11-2 CASSYSGLELFF TGTGCCAGCAGTTACTCCGGTCTCGAACTGTTTTTT
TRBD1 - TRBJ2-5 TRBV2 CASGGQGVETQYF TGTGCCAGCGGGGGACAGGGGGTAGAGACCCAGTACTTC
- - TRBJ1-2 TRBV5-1 CASSLIGQGWKSPTYGYTF TGCGCCAGCAGCTTGATAGGTCAGGGGTGGAAATCCCCAACCTATGGCTACACCTTC
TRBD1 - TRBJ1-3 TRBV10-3 CAISTMTGNGNTIYF TGTGCCATCAGTACGATGACAGGGAATGGGAACACCATATATTTT
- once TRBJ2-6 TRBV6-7 CASSYGSGLWRANVLTF TGTGCCAGCAGTTACGGTTCAGGGCTCTGGAGGGCCAACGTCCTGACTTTC
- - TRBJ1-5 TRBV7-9 CASSNGIRNQPQHF TGTGCCAGCAGCAATGGCATCCGCAATCAGCCCCAGCATTTT
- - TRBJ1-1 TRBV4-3 CASSQDFPSSYTEAFF TGCGCCAGCAGCCAAGATTTTCCCTCCTCCTACACTGAAGCTTTCTTT